This T cell receptor beta chain was observed in a study of blood T cell repertoires in COVID-19. TCRdb's copy holds only in-frame clones and misses some; the assay was immunoSEQ multiplex PCR. The sample lists roughly 310,000 clones, around nine tenths occurring once. The V gene's germline CDR1 is SGDLS and CDR2 YYNGEE. Trimming shortened V by 3 bases and J by 1 base, and 10 bases separated the two germline ends. There are 14 residues in the CDR3. This clonotype was sampled from a man in his sixties who had recovered from COVID-19. The sample comprised PBMCs or T cells enriched from blood (not recorded which). V gene TRBV9 combines with J gene TRBJ1-1; D gene ambiguous. As DNA, the CDR3 is TGTGCCAGCAGCGCCAGACTATCGAACACTGAAGCTTTCTTT. This gives the protein CASSARLSNTEAFF.